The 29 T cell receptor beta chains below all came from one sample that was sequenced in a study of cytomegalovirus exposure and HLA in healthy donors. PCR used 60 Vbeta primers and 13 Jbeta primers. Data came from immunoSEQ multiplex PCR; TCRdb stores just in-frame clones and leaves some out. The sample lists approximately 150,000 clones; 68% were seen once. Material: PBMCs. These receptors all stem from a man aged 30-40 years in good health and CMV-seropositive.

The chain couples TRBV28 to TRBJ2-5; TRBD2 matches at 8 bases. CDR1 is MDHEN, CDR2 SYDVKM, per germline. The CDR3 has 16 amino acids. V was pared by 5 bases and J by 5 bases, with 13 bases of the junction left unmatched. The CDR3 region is CASSRPVGAGEETQYF. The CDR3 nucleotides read TGTGCCAGCAGTCGACCCGTGGGAGCGGGAGAGGAGACCCAGTACTTC.

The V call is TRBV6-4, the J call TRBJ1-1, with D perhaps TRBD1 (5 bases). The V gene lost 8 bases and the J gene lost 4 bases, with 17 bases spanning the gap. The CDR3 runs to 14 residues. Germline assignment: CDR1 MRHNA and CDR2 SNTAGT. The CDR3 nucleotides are TGTGCCAGCCGGGAGGGGCCCGACAGCACTGAAGCTTTCTTT. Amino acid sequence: CASREGPDSTEAFF.

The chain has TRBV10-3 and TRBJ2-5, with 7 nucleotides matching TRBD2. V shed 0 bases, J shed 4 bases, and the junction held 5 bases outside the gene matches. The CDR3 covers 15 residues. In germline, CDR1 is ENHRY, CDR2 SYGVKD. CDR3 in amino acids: CAISESPGRAETQYF. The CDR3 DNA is TGTGCCATCAGTGAGTCGCCAGGGAGGGCAGAGACCCAGTACTTC.

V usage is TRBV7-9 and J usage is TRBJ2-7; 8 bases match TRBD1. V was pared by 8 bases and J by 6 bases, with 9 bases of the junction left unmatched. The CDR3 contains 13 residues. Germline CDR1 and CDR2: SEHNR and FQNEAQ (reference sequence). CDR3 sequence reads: CASEGQAPSEQYF. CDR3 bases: TGTGCCAGCGAGGGACAGGCCCCATCCGAGCAGTACTTC.

In DNA, the CDR3 is TGTGCCAGCAGTGAAACAAACCAGAGGGAAAAACTGTTTTTT. Translation: CASSETNQREKLFF. The chain recombines TRBV25-1 with TRBJ1-4; D not resolved. The germline V gene encodes CDR1 MGHDK and CDR2 SYGVNS. Trimming took off 2 bases at V and 8 bases at J, with 12 bases between the two ends. The CDR3 extends over 14 amino acids.

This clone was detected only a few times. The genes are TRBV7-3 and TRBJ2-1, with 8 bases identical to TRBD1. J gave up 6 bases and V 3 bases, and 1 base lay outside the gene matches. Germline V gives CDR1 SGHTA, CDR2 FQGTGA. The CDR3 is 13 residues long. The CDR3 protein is CASSLDRVNEQFF. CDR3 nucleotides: TGTGCCAGCAGCTTGGACAGGGTCAATGAGCAGTTCTTC. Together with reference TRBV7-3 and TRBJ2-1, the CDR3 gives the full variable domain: GAGVSQTPSNKVTEKGKYVELRCDPISGHTALYWYRQSLGQGPEFLIYFQGTGAADDSGLPNDRFFAVRPEGSVSTLKIQRTERGDSAVYLCASSLDRVNEQFFGPGTRLTVL.

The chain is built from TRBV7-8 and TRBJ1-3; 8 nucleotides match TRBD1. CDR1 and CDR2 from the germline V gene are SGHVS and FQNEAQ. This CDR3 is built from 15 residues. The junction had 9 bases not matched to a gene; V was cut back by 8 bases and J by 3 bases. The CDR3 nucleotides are TGTGCCAGCCTACCGGACAGGGTCGGTGGAAACACCATATATTTT. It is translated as CASLPDRVGGNTIYF.

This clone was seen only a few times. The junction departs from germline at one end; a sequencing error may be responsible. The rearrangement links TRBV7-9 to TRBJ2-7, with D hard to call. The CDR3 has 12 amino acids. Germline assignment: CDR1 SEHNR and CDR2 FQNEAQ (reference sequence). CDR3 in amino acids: CSSSFTGYEQYF. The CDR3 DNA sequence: TGTTCCAGCAGCTTTACGGGCTACGAGCAGTACTTC.

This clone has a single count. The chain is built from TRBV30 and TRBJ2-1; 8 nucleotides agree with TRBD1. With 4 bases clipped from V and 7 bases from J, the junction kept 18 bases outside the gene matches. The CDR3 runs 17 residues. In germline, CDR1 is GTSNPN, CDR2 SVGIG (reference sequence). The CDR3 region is CAWIRTGLRSYANEQFF. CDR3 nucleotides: TGTGCCTGGATCCGGACAGGGCTGAGATCTTACGCGAATGAGCAGTTCTTC.

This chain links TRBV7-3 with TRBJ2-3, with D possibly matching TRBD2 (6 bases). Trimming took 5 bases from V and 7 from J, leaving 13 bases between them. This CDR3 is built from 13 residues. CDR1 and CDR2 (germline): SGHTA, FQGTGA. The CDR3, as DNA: TGTGCCAGCAGCACGGGACTTACTAATACGCAGTATTTT. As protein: CASSTGLTNTQYF.

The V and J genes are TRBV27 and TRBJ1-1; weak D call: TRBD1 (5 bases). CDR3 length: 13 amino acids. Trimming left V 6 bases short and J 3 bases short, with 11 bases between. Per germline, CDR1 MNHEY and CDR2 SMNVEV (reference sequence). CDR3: CASRRQRDTEAFF. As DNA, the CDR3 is TGTGCCAGCAGGCGACAGCGCGACACTGAAGCTTTCTTT.

The CDR3 region has the DNA TGCGCCAGCAGCTTGGGGCAGGGGATAGACTACGAGCAGTACTTC. This sequence encodes CASSLGQGIDYEQYF. The genes are TRBV5-1 and TRBJ2-7, with TRBD1 as a possible D gene (6 bases). Germline CDR1 is SGHRS and CDR2 is YFSETQ. Trimming pared 0 bases from V and 3 bases from J, leaving 13 bases between. This CDR3 is built from 15 residues.

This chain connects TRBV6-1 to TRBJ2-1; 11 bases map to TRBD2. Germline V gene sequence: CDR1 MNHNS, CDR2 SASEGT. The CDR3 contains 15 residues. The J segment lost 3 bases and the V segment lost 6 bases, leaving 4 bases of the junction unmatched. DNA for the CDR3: TGTGCCAGCAGCGCCCTAGCGGGGGGCTACAATGAGCAGTTCTTC. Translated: CASSALAGGYNEQFF.

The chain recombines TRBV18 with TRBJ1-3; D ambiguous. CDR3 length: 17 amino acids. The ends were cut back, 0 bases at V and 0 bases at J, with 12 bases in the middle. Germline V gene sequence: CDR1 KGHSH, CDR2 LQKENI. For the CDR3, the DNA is TGTGCCAGCTCACCACCGATGGGCTCGAGCTCTGGAAACACCATATATTTT. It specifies CASSPPMGSSSGNTIYF. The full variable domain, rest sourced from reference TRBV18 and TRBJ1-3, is NAGVMQNPRHLVRRRGQEARLRCSPMKGHSHVYWYRQLPEEGLKFMVYLQKENIIDESGMPKERFSAEFPKEGPSILRIQQVVRGDSAAYFCASSPPMGSSSGNTIYFGEGSWLTVV.

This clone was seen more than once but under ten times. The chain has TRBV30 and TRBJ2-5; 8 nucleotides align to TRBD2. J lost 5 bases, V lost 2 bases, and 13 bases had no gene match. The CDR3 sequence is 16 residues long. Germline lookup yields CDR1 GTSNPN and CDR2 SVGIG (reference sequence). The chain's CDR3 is CAWSFTPGLDTETQYF. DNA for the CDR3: TGTGCCTGGAGTTTTACACCGGGACTAGATACGGAGACCCAGTACTTC.

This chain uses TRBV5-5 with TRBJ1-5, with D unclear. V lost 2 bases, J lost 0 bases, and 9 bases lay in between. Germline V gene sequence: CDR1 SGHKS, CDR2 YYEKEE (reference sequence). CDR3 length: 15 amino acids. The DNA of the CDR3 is TGTGCCAGCAGCTTTTCCGGGGATAGCAATCAGCCCCAGCATTTT. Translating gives CASSFSGDSNQPQHF.

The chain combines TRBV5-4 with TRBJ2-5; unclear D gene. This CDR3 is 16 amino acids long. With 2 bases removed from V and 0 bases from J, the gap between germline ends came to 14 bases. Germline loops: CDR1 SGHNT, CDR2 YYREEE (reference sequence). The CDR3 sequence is CASSLGSERYQETQYF. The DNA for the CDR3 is TGTGCCAGCAGCTTAGGAAGCGAACGGTACCAAGAGACCCAGTACTTC.

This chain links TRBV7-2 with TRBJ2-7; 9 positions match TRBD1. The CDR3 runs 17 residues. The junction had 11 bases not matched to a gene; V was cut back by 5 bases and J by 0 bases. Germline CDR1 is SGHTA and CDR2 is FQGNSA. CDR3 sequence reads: CASSTRTGELLSYEQYF. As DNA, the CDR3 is TGTGCCAGCAGCACGCGGACAGGGGAGCTTCTCTCCTACGAGCAGTACTTC.

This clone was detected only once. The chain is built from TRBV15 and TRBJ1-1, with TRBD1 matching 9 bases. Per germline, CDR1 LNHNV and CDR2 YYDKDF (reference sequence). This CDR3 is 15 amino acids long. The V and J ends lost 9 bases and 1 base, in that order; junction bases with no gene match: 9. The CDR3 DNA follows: TGTGCCACAAGATTTCCGGGACAGGGGAACACTGAAGCTTTCTTT. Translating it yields CATRFPGQGNTEAFF.

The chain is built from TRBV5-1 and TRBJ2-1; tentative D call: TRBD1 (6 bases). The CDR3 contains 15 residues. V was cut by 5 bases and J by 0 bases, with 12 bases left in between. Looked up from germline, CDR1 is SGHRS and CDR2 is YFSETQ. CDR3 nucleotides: TGCGCCAGCAGGGAAACAGGGAGCTCCTACAATGAGCAGTTCTTC. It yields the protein CASRETGSSYNEQFF.

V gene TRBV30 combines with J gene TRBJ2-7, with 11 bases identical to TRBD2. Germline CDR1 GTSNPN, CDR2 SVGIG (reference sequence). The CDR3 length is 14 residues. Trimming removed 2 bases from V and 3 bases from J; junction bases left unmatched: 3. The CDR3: CAWSLGLAVYEQYF. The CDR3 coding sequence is TGTGCCTGGAGTTTGGGACTAGCGGTCTACGAGCAGTACTTC.

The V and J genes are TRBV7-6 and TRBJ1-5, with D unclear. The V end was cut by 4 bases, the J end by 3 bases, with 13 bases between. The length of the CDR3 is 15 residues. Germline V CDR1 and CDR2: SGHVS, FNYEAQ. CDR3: CASSSLGGNNQPQHF. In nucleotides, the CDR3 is TGTGCCAGCAGCTCCCTGGGAGGGAACAATCAGCCCCAGCATTTT.

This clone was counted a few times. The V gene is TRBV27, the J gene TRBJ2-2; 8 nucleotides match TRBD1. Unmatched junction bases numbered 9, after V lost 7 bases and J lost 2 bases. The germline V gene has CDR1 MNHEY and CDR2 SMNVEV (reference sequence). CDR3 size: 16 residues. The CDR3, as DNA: TGTGCCAGCACCTCAATTGGGACAGGCAACACCGGGGAGCTGTTTTTT. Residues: CASTSIGTGNTGELFF.

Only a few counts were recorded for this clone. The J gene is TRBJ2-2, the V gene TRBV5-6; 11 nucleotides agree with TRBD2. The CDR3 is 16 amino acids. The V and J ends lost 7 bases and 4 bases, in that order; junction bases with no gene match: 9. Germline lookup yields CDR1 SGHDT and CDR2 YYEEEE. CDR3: CASESTSGSITGELFF. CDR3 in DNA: TGTGCCAGCGAAAGCACTAGCGGGAGTATCACCGGGGAGCTGTTTTTT.

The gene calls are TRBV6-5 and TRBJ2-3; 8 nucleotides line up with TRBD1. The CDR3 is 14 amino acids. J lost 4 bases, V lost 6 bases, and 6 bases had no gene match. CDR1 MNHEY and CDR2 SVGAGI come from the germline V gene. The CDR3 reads CASRYRDRSDTQYF. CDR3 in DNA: TGTGCCAGCAGATACCGGGACAGGTCAGATACGCAGTATTTT.

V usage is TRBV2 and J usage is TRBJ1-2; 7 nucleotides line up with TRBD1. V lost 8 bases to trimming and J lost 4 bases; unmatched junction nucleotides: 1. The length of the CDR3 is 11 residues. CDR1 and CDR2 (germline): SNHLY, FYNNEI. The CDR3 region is CASGDSYGYTF. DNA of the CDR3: TGTGCCAGCGGGGACAGCTATGGCTACACCTTC.

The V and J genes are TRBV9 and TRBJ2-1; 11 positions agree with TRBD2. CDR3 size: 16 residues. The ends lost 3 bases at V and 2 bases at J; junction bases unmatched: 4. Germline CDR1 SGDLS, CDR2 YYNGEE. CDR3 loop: CASSEGTSGAYNEQFF. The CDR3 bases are TGTGCCAGCAGCGAGGGGACTAGCGGTGCCTACAATGAGCAGTTCTTC.

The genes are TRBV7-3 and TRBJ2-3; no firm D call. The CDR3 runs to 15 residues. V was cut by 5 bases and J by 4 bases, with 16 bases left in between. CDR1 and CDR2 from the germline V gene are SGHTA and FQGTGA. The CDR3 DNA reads TGTGCCAGCAGCCCTCGAATTGAGGCCCCAGATACGCAGTATTTT. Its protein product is CASSPRIEAPDTQYF.

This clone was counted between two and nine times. The CDR3 DNA follows: TGTGCCAGCAGTGAACGGGTGGAGAGCACCGGGGAGCTGTTTTTT. Its protein product is CASSERVESTGELFF. The rearrangement uses TRBV6-1 and TRBJ2-2; D not certain. The germline V gene has CDR1 MNHNS and CDR2 SASEGT. The V and J ends lost 2 bases and 4 bases respectively, with 11 bases between them. The CDR3 consists of 15 residues.